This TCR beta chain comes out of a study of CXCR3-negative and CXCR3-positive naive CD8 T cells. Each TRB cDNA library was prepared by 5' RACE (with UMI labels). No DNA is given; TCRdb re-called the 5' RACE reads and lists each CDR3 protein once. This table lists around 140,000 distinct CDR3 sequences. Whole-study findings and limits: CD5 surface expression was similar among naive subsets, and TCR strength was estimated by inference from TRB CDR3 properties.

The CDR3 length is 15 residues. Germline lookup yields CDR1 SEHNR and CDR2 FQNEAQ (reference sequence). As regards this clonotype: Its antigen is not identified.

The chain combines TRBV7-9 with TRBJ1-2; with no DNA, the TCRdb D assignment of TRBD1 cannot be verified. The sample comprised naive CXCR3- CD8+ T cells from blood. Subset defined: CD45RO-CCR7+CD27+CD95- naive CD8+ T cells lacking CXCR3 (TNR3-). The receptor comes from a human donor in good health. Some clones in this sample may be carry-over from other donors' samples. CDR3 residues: CASRRTGEPSYGYTF.